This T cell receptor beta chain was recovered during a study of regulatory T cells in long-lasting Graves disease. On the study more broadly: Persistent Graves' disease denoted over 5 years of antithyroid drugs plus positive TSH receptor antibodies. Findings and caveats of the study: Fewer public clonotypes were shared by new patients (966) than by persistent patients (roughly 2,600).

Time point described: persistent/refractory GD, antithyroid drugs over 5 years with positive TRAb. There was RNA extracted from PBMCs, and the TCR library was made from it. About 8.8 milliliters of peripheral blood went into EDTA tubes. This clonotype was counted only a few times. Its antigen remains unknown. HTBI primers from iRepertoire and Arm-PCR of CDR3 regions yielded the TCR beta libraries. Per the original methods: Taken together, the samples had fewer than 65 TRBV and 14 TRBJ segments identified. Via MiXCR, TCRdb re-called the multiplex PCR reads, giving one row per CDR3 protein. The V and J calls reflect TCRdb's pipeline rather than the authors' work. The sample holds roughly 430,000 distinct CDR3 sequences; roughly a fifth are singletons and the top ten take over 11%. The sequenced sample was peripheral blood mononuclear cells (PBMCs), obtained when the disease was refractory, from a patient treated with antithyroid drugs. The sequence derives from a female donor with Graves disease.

The CDR3: CASSSWTGSNYGYTF. Written as DNA, the CDR3 is TGTGCCAGCAGCTCGTGGACAGGATCCAACTATGGCTACACCTTC. This sequence joins TRBV3-1 and TRBJ1-2; 7 bases are shared with TRBD1. The junction had 8 bases not matched to a gene; V was cut back by 5 bases and J by 2 bases. Germline values: CDR1 LGHDT, CDR2 YNNKEL (reference sequence). CDR3 length equals 15 residues. Drawing the rest from reference TRBV3-1 and TRBJ1-2, the complete variable domain is DTAVSQTPKYLVTQMGNDKSIKCEQNLGHDTMYWYKQDSKKFLKIMFSYNNKELIINETVPNRFSPKSPDKAHLNLHINSLELGDSAVYFCASSSWTGSNYGYTFGSGTRLTVV.